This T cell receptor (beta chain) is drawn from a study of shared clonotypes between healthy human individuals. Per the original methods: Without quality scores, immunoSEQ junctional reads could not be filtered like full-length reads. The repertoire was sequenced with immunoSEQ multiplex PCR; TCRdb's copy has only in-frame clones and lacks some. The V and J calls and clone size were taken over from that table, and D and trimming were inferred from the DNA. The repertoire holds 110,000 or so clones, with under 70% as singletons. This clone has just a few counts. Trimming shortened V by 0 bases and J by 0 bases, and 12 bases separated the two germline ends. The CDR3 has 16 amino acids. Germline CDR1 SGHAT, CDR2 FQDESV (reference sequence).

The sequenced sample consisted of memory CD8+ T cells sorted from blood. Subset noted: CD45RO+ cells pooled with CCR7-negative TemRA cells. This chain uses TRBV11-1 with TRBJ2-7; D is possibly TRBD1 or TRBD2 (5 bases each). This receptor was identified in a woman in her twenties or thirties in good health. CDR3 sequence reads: CASSLAPGAVSYEQYF. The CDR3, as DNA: TGTGCCAGCAGCTTAGCGCCCGGGGCAGTCTCCTACGAGCAGTACTTC. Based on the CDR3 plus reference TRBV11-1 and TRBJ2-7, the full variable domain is EAEVAQSPRYKITEKSQAVAFWCDPISGHATLYWYRQILGQGPELLVQFQDESVVDDSQLPKDRFSAERLKGVDSTLKIQPAELGDSAMYLCASSLAPGAVSYEQYFGPGTRLTVT.